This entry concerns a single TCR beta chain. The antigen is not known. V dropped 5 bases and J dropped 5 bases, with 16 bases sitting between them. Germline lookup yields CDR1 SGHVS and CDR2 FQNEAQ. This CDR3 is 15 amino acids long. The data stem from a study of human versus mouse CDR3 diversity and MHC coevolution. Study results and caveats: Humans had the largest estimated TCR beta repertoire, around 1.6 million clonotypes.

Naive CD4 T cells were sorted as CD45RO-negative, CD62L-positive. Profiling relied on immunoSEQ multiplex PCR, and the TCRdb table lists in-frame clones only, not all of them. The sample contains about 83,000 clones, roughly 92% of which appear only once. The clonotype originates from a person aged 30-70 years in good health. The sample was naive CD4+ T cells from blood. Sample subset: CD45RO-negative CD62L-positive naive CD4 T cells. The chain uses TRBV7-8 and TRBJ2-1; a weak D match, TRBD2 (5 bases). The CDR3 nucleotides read TGTGCCAGCAGCAAGAACCCTAGCCCCAACAATGAGCAGTTCTTC. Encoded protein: CASSKNPSPNNEQFF.